Following are 31 T cell receptor beta chains from one sample sequenced in a study of T-cell memory formation after mild COVID-19. TCRdb re-called the 5' RACE reads with MiXCR, one entry per CDR3 protein. The table includes a few hundred thousand distinct CDR3 sequences, 20% to 25% detected once. The specimen was PBMCs or a T cell subset sorted from them (not recorded which). The receptors were gathered from a man between 18 and 35 years old who had mild COVID-19 (a few samples of this study predate the infection). Cell type and time point are not known.

The table lists this clonotype with many counts. V and J are TRBV27 and TRBJ2-2, with D tentatively TRBD2 (6 bases). This CDR3 region has 16 residues. V was cut by 8 bases and J by 4 bases, with 20 bases left in between. CDR1 is MNHEY, CDR2 SMNVEV, per germline (reference sequence). The CDR3, as DNA: TGTGCCAGCCGGAGCCGACGCGGGGAAGGCACCGGGGAGCTGTTTTTT. Residues: CASRSRRGEGTGELFF.

This clonotype was counted between two and nine times. The rearrangement uses TRBV25-1 and TRBJ1-4; TRBD1 matches at 7 bases. Germline CDR1 reads MGHDK; CDR2 reads SYGVNS. This CDR3 has 13 amino acids. J gave up 5 bases and V 6 bases, and 3 bases lay outside the gene matches. As DNA, the CDR3 is TGTGCCAGCAGCCCGGACAGGAATGAAAAACTGTTTTTT. It is translated as CASSPDRNEKLFF.

The V and J genes are TRBV12-3 or TRBV12-4 and TRBJ2-7; 11 positions agree with TRBD1. The CDR3 length is 13 residues. V dropped 6 bases and J dropped 5; count of bases not matched to a gene: 3. The chain's CDR3 is CASRRTGGHEQYF. In DNA, the CDR3 is TGTGCCAGCAGACGGACAGGGGGCCACGAGCAGTACTTC.

The chain couples TRBV5-6 to TRBJ2-3; D not certain. This CDR3 spans 12 amino acids. CDR1 is SGHDT, CDR2 YYEEEE, per germline. V was clipped by 5 bases and J by 4 bases, with 8 bases between them. The CDR3 coding sequence is TGTGCCAGCAGTCGGAAGTCAGATACGCAGTATTTT. Residues: CASSRKSDTQYF.

This clonotype was counted only a few times. The chain joins TRBV10-3 to TRBJ2-3; D gene ambiguous. The V gene's germline CDR1 is ENHRY and CDR2 SYGVKD. The CDR3 extends over 12 amino acids. Between the trimmed V and J ends, which lost 7 bases and 1 base, there was a span of 6 bases. The CDR3 DNA is TGTGCCATCAATGACCGCACAGATACGCAGTATTTT. This encodes CAINDRTDTQYF.

The chain carries TRBV7-9 and TRBJ1-1; no definite D call. Trimming removed 5 bases at V and 7 bases at J, with 5 bases between. Germline V gene sequence: CDR1 SEHNR, CDR2 FQNEAQ (reference sequence). The CDR3 sequence is 10 residues long. CDR3 protein: CASSALEAFF. The CDR3 DNA sequence: TGTGCCAGCAGCGCCCTTGAAGCTTTCTTT.

This chain's CDR3 is CASIPAPANTEAFF. Written as DNA, the CDR3 is TGTGCCAGCATCCCAGCGCCCGCTAACACTGAAGCTTTCTTT. This chain joins TRBV6-2 or TRBV6-3 and TRBJ1-1; D is unclear. V was cut by 7 bases and J by 2 bases, with 14 bases left in between. Germline V CDR1 and CDR2: MNHEY, SVGEGT. CDR3 length equals 14 residues.

The V gene is TRBV14, the J gene TRBJ1-1; weak D call: TRBD1 (5 bases). Trimming removed 4 bases at V and 0 bases at J, with 24 bases between. The CDR3 has 19 residues. The germline V gene has CDR1 SGHDN and CDR2 FVKESK. This CDR3 reads CASSPGGHTLDSMNTEAFF. The CDR3 DNA is TGTGCCAGCAGCCCAGGTGGACACACATTAGATTCCATGAACACTGAAGCTTTCTTT.

This clonotype was counted a few times. The chain is built from TRBV6-2 or TRBV6-3 and TRBJ2-7; D remains ambiguous. The CDR3 is 15 amino acids. CDR1 and CDR2 (germline): MNHEY, SVGEGT. Trimming pared 5 bases from V and 0 bases from J, leaving 14 bases between. CDR3 sequence reads: CASSLKWGSSYEQYV. The DNA for the CDR3 is TGTGCCAGCAGTCTGAAGTGGGGTAGCTCCTACGAGCAGTACGTC.

The gene calls are TRBV21-1 and TRBJ2-7; the table's TRBD1 call for D was not verified on the DNA. TRBV21-1 is an annotated pseudogene. This CDR3 contains 16 residues. The CDR3: CASSKGGQGAAYEQYV. In DNA, the CDR3 is TGTGCCAGCAGCAAAGGAGGACAGGGGGCAGCCTACGAGCAGTACGTC.

The genes are TRBV7-9 and TRBJ1-2; D call uncertain. This CDR3 spans 12 amino acids. In germline, CDR1 is SEHNR, CDR2 FQNEAQ (reference sequence). The ends were cut back, 3 bases at V and 3 bases at J, with 5 bases in the middle. The CDR3 DNA sequence: TGTGCCAGCAGCTTTTGGTACTATGGCTACACCTTC. Its protein is CASSFWYYGYTF.

This clonotype has just a few counts. The chain couples TRBV6-5 to TRBJ1-6; D is unresolved. The CDR3 has 14 amino acids. In germline, CDR1 is MNHEY, CDR2 SVGAGI. V dropped 2 bases and J dropped 7 bases, with 9 bases sitting between them. Written as DNA, the CDR3 is TGTGCCAGCAGTTACGGGGAAGGAAATTCACCCCTCCACTTT. This encodes CASSYGEGNSPLHF.

The chain employs TRBV13 and TRBJ1-2, with D hard to call. The CDR3 contains 15 residues. Trimming cost V 0 bases and J 6 bases, with 14 bases left between them. Germline assignment: CDR1 PRHDT and CDR2 FYEKMQ (reference sequence). CDR3 DNA: TGTGCCAGCAGCTTAGGAGGCCGTTTTAAGCATGGCTACACCTTC. It translates to CASSLGGRFKHGYTF.

This chain joins TRBV6-5 and TRBJ1-1; 10 bases are a match to TRBD1. CDR3 size: 17 residues. From germline, CDR1 is MNHEY and CDR2 SVGAGI. Trimming took 6 bases from V and 3 from J; bases not matched to a gene: 13. The CDR3 coding sequence is TGTGCCAGCAGGGGAACTGACGGACAGGGGGTCGACACTGAAGCTTTCTTT. Its protein product is CASRGTDGQGVDTEAFF.

CDR3 DNA: TGCAGCCCCGAGGGAGTAGCGGGGGCCCCCTACAATGAGCAGTTCTTC. Its protein is CSPEGVAGAPYNEQFF. The chain links TRBV29-1 to TRBJ2-1, with 9 bases identical to TRBD2. This CDR3 region has 16 residues. CDR1 SQVTM and CDR2 ANQGSEA come from the germline V gene. Trimming took 8 bases from V and 2 from J; bases not matched to a gene: 13.

In its sample, this clonotype was seen a few times. This chain uses TRBV6-5 with TRBJ1-1; possible D gene TRBD1, 6 bases. CDR3 length: 15 residues. Deletions cut 2 bases from V and 3 bases from J, with 13 bases between. In germline, CDR1 is MNHEY, CDR2 SVGAGI. CDR3: CASSYQGGTDTEAFF. CDR3 in DNA: TGTGCCAGCAGTTACCAAGGGGGGACCGACACTGAAGCTTTCTTT.

The chain uses TRBV14 and TRBJ2-3; possibly TRBD1 or TRBD2 for D (5 bases each). Germline CDR1 SGHDN, CDR2 FVKESK. The CDR3 has 13 residues. V was pared by 4 bases and J by 6 bases, with 11 bases between. CDR3 amino acids: CASSRTWGDTQYF. The CDR3 DNA reads TGTGCCAGCAGCCGAACATGGGGGGATACGCAGTATTTT.

The chain links TRBV10-3 to TRBJ2-5; D is perhaps TRBD2 (5 bases). Germline V gene sequence: CDR1 ENHRY, CDR2 SYGVKD. V shed 8 bases and J shed 2 bases, with 15 bases lying between them. The CDR3 runs to 14 residues. This CDR3 is CAIRPQSGQETQYF. Written as DNA, the CDR3 is TGTGCCATCCGTCCCCAGTCGGGACAAGAGACCCAGTACTTC.

This clonotype was seen more than once but under ten times. V usage is TRBV6-6 and J usage is TRBJ2-3, with D uncertain. The CDR3 covers 14 residues. V was shortened by 8 bases and J by 1 base, with 13 bases between the two germline ends. Germline V gene sequence: CDR1 MNHNY, CDR2 SVGAGI (reference sequence). CDR3 region: CASGPYSGTDTQYF. The CDR3 coding sequence is TGTGCCAGCGGGCCCTATTCTGGCACAGATACGCAGTATTTT.

The chain joins TRBV5-1 to TRBJ2-1, with 8 bases that match TRBD2. The CDR3 runs to 15 residues. CDR1 and CDR2 from the germline V gene are SGHRS and YFSETQ. After removal of 3 bases from V and 8 bases from J, the junction contained 10 bases not matched to a gene. The CDR3 region has the DNA TGCGCCAGCAGCTCGGGACTAGGAAGGTCCCATGAGCAGTTCTTC. Encoded protein: CASSSGLGRSHEQFF.

This clonotype was recorded a few times. The J gene is TRBJ1-1, the V gene TRBV5-1; D remains unclear. The germline CDR1 and CDR2 sequences are SGHRS and YFSETQ. Trimming took off 0 bases at V and 6 bases at J, with 9 bases between the two ends. The CDR3 is 13 amino acids. The CDR3 loop reads CASSLGLGAEAFF. The CDR3 DNA follows: TGCGCCAGCAGCTTGGGTCTGGGAGCTGAAGCTTTCTTT.

This clonotype was counted between two and nine times. The chain employs TRBV7-8 and TRBJ2-3, with a possible D match to TRBD2 (6 bases). Trimming stripped 0 bases from V and 6 bases from J, with 13 bases between. Germline V gene sequence: CDR1 SGHVS, CDR2 FQNEAQ. The CDR3 contains 15 residues. The CDR3 DNA reads as TGTGCCAGCAGCTTAGCAATGTTCCGGGGGGATACGCAGTATTTT. Translating gives CASSLAMFRGDTQYF.

This chain connects TRBV5-5 to TRBJ2-6, with TRBD1 identical over 9 bases. This CDR3 has 17 amino acids. Per the germline V gene, CDR1 is SGHKS and CDR2 is YYEKEE (reference sequence). V was clipped by 4 bases and J by 1 base; unmatched bases: 6. CDR3 sequence (DNA): TGTGCCAGCAGCGCCGGGACAGGGACATCTGGGGCCAACGTCCTGACTTTC. Translation gives CASSAGTGTSGANVLTF.

The table lists this clonotype with a few counts. The chain couples TRBV20-1 to TRBJ2-5; possibly TRBD2 for D (6 bases). Germline V CDR1 and CDR2: DFQATT, SNEGSKA (reference sequence). Deletions cut 2 bases from V and 3 bases from J, with 16 bases between. The CDR3 runs 15 residues. The CDR3 nucleotides are TGCAGTGCTAGAAGAGCTGCGGGGCGGGAAGAGACCCAGTACTTC. This gives the protein CSARRAAGREETQYF.

This chain joins TRBV7-2 and TRBJ2-7; D unresolved. The germline gives CDR1 SGHTA, CDR2 FQGNSA. The ends were cut back, 5 bases at V and 7 bases at J, with 21 bases in the middle. The CDR3 runs 15 residues. CDR3 nucleotides: TGTGCCAGCAGCGGGCAAGGTTGGTTTAGTGAAGAGCAGTACTTC. Protein sequence: CASSGQGWFSEEQYF.

This chain uses TRBV6-5 with TRBJ1-2; the D gene is possibly TRBD1 (6 bases). The V gene lost 4 bases and the J gene lost 4 bases, with 19 bases spanning the gap. CDR3 length equals 16 residues. Germline V gene sequence: CDR1 MNHEY, CDR2 SVGAGI. The CDR3 coding sequence is TGTGCCAGCAGTTCAGGGGTTCCAGCCGGAGGCTATGGCTACACCTTC. This gives the protein CASSSGVPAGGYGYTF.

This clonotype came up a few times. The chain carries TRBV11-1 and TRBJ2-5; either TRBD1 or TRBD2 may fit D (7 bases each). Germline V lookup: CDR1 SGHAT, CDR2 FQDESV (reference sequence). Trimming stripped 4 bases from V and 7 bases from J, with 25 bases between. The CDR3 spans 17 residues. CDR3 amino acids: CASSYDREAGLGRTQYF. For the CDR3, the DNA is TGTGCCAGCAGCTACGACAGGGAAGCGGGGCTGGGGCGGACCCAGTACTTC.

V is TRBV6-5 and J is TRBJ1-4, with 7 bases aligning to TRBD1. Germline V gene lookup returns CDR1 MNHEY and CDR2 SVGAGI. J gave up 10 bases and V 4 bases, and 12 bases lay outside the gene matches. The CDR3 runs to 15 residues. CDR3 residues: CASSFNRDSRGKLFF. The CDR3 DNA reads TGTGCCAGCAGTTTCAACCGGGACAGTAGGGGAAAACTGTTTTTT.

A few counts support this clonotype. This chain connects TRBV2 to TRBJ2-5; TRBD2 might be the D (7 bases). The CDR3 runs 14 residues. Germline V gene lookup returns CDR1 SNHLY and CDR2 FYNNEI. The V and J ends lost 7 bases and 5 bases respectively, with 17 bases between them. CDR3: CASKGRGHGETQYF. The CDR3 nucleotides read TGTGCCAGCAAAGGGCGGGGGCATGGGGAGACCCAGTACTTC.

The chain combines TRBV25-1 with TRBJ1-6; D remains ambiguous. CDR1 and CDR2 (germline): MGHDK, SYGVNS. The V and J ends lost 4 bases and 7 bases respectively, with 17 bases between them. CDR3 length: 16 amino acids. Here the CDR3 reads CASSALSGGWNSPLHF. CDR3 in DNA: TGTGCCAGCAGTGCTCTATCGGGAGGGTGGAATTCACCCCTCCACTTT.

This clonotype was seen more than once but under ten times. This chain links TRBV20-1 with TRBJ1-1; D is possibly TRBD1 (5 bases). The germline CDR1 and CDR2 sequences are DFQATT and SNEGSKA (reference sequence). V lost 0 bases and J 4 bases, leaving 9 bases between the germline ends. The CDR3 is 13 amino acids. Here the CDR3 reads CSAREGTSTEAFF. CDR3 bases: TGCAGTGCTAGAGAAGGGACGTCCACTGAAGCTTTCTTT.